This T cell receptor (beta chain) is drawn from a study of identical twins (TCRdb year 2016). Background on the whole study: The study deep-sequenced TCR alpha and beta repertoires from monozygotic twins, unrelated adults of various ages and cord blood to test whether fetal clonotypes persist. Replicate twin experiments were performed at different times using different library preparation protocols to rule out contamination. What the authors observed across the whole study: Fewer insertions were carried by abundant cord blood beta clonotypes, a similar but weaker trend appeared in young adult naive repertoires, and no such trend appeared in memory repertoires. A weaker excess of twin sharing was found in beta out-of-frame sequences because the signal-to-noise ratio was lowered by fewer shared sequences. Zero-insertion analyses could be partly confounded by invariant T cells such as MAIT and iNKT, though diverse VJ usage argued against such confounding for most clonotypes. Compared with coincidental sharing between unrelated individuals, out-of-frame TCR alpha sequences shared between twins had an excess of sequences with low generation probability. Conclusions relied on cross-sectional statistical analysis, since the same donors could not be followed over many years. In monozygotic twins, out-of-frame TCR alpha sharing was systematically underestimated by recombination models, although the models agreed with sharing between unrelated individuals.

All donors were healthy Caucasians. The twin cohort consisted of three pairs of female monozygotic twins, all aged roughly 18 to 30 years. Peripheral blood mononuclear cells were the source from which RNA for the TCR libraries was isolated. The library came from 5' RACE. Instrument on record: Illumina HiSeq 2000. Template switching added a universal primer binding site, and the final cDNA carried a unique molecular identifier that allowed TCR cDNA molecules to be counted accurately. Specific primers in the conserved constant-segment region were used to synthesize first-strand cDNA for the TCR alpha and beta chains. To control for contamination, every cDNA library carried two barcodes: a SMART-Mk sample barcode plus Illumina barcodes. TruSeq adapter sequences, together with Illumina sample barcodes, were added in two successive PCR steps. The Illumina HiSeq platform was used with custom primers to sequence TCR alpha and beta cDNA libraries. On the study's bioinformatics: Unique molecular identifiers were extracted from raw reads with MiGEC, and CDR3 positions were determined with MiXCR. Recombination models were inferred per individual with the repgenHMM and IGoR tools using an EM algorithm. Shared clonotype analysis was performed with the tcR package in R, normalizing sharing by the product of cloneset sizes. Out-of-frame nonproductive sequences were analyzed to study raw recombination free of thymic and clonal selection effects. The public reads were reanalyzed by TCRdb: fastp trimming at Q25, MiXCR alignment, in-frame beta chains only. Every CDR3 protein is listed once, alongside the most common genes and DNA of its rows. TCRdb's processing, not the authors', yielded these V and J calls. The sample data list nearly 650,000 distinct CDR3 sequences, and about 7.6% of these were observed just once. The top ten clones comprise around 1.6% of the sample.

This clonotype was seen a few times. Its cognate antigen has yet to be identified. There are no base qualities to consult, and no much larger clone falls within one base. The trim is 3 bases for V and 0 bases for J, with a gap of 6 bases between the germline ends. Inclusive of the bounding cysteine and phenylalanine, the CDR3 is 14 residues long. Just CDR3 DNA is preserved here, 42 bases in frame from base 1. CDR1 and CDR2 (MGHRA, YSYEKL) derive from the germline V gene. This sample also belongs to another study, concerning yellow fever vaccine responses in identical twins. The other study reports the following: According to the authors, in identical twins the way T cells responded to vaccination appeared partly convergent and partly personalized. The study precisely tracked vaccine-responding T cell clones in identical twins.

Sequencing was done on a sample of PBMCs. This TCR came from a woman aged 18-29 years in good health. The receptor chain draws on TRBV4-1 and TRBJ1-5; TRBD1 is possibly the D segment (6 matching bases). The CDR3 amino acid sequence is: CASSQGASNQPQHF. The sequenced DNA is TGCGCCAGCAGCCAGGGGGCTAGCAATCAGCCCCAGCATTTT.